Below are 20 T cell receptor beta chains sequenced from a single sample in a study of cytomegalovirus exposure and HLA in healthy donors. Primers: 60 Vbeta forward and 13 Jbeta reverse. Measured with immunoSEQ multiplex PCR; TCRdb has only the in-frame clones, and not every one. The sample consists of 150,000 to 200,000 clones, 70% to 80% of them appearing once. The material sequenced was PBMCs. Receptor source: a man aged 30 to 39 in good health and CMV-seropositive.

The chain couples TRBV4-1 to TRBJ2-1, with 8 bases matching TRBD1. Germline CDR1 and CDR2: MGHRA and YSYEKL. This CDR3 is built from 13 residues. Trimming took 4 bases from V and 12 from J; bases not matched to a gene: 8. CDR3 nucleotide sequence: TGCGCCAGCAGCCGAGAGGACAGGGTTGCGCAGTTCTTC. It is translated as CASSREDRVAQFF.

The chain has TRBV19 and TRBJ1-6; weak D call: TRBD1 (6 bases). The V end lost 0 bases, the J end lost 8 bases, and 11 bases lay between the germline ends. This CDR3 spans 15 amino acids. Germline CDR1 LNHDA, CDR2 SQIVND (reference sequence). The CDR3 DNA reads TGTGCCAGTAGTATAGATACCAGGGGAGATTCACCCCTCCACTTT. Translating gives CASSIDTRGDSPLHF.

The chain has TRBV7-2 and TRBJ2-7, with TRBD2 matching 9 bases. V was pared by 1 base and J by 7 bases, with 11 bases of the junction left unmatched. CDR1 SGHTA and CDR2 FQGNSA come from the germline V gene. The CDR3 is 16 amino acids. The CDR3 reads CASSLGAGGGAGEQYF. For the CDR3, the DNA is TGTGCCAGCAGCTTAGGGGCTGGCGGGGGGGCCGGGGAGCAGTACTTC. Together with reference TRBV7-2 and TRBJ2-7, the CDR3 gives the full variable domain: GAGVSQSPSNKVTEKGKDVELRCDPISGHTALYWYRQSLGQGLEFLIYFQGNSAPDKSGLPSDRFSAERTGGSVSTLTIQRTQQEDSAVYLCASSLGAGGGAGEQYFGPGTRLTVT.

This chain links TRBV5-5 with TRBJ1-5, with D possibly TRBD1 on 5 matching bases. Trimming shortened V by 2 bases and J by 4 bases, and 13 bases separated the two germline ends. Germline values: CDR1 SGHKS, CDR2 YYEKEE (reference sequence). This CDR3 comprises 15 residues. CDR3 in amino acids: CASSFGRQTNQPQHF. The CDR3 coding sequence is TGTGCCAGCAGCTTCGGGCGACAGACTAATCAGCCCCAGCATTTT.

DNA for the CDR3: TGTGCCAGCAGCAACGACAGGGGCGTTTACAATGAGCAGTTCTTC. It yields the protein CASSNDRGVYNEQFF. V usage is TRBV7-2 and J usage is TRBJ2-1, with 8 bases aligning to TRBD1. The V gene's germline CDR1 is SGHTA and CDR2 FQGNSA. The V and J ends lost 5 bases and 4 bases, in that order; junction bases with no gene match: 7. The CDR3 length is 15 residues. Looking up the rest from reference TRBV7-2 and TRBJ2-1 gives the full variable domain: GAGVSQSPSNKVTEKGKDVELRCDPISGHTALYWYRQSLGQGLEFLIYFQGNSAPDKSGLPSDRFSAERTGGSVSTLTIQRTQQEDSAVYLCASSNDRGVYNEQFFGPGTRLTVL.

CDR3 in DNA: TGTGCCAGTAGTAAACAGGGCTCTGGGGCCAACGTCCTGACTTTC. Encoded protein: CASSKQGSGANVLTF. The chain combines TRBV19 with TRBJ2-6; tentatively, D is TRBD1 (6 bases). Trimming cost V 4 bases and J 0 bases, with 7 bases left between them. This CDR3 is 15 amino acids long. The germline V gene encodes CDR1 LNHDA and CDR2 SQIVND (reference sequence).

This chain links TRBV2 with TRBJ2-7; perhaps TRBD2 as D (5 bases). The V gene lost 3 bases and the J gene lost 3 bases, with 9 bases spanning the gap. Per the germline V gene, CDR1 is SNHLY and CDR2 is FYNNEI. The CDR3 runs 13 residues. CDR3 nucleotides: TGTGCCAGCAGTGAGGGAGAAATCTACGAGCAGTACTTC. This translates into CASSEGEIYEQYF.

The rearrangement links TRBV6-1 to TRBJ2-3; D is possibly TRBD1 (5 bases). The V gene lost 7 bases and the J gene lost 4 bases, with 15 bases spanning the gap. Germline-derived CDR1 and CDR2 are MNHNS and SASEGT. The CDR3 is made up of 14 amino acids. The CDR3 loop reads CASIGAGYADTQYF. In DNA form, the CDR3 reads TGTGCCAGCATCGGTGCAGGGTACGCAGATACGCAGTATTTT.

This rearrangement joins TRBV19 to TRBJ1-5, with D unclear. With 3 bases removed from V and 5 bases from J, the gap between germline ends came to 8 bases. Germline assignment: CDR1 LNHDA and CDR2 SQIVND (reference sequence). This CDR3 comprises 13 residues. The CDR3 region has the DNA TGTGCCAGTAGTATGGGAGGAGATCAGCCCCAGCATTTT. This encodes CASSMGGDQPQHF.

The genes are TRBV5-1 and TRBJ2-2; 11 bases agree with TRBD1. The length of the CDR3 is 15 residues. The V gene end was trimmed by 5 bases and the J gene end by 5 bases; junction bases not matched to a gene: 5. CDR1 is SGHRS, CDR2 YFSETQ, per germline. In DNA form, the CDR3 reads TGCGCCAGCAGGGACAGGGGGCAAGGAACCGGGGAGCTGTTTTTT. Its translation is CASRDRGQGTGELFF.

J is TRBJ2-3 and V is TRBV28, with TRBD2 identical over 14 bases. Unmatched junction bases numbered 6, after V lost 5 bases and J lost 5 bases. Germline CDR1 reads MDHEN; CDR2 reads SYDVKM. The CDR3 sequence is 16 residues long. The CDR3: CASSRTSGGMIDTQYF. The DNA for the CDR3 is TGTGCCAGCAGTCGGACTAGCGGGGGGATGATAGATACGCAGTATTTT.

This clone was seen once. V gene TRBV20-1 combines with J gene TRBJ2-7, with D perhaps matching TRBD2 (5 bases). Germline V gene lookup returns CDR1 DFQATT and CDR2 SNEGSKA (reference sequence). V lost 3 bases, J lost 4 bases, and 7 bases lay in between. CDR3 length: 11 amino acids. The CDR3 spells CSASRGYEQYF. CDR3 nucleotide sequence: TGCAGTGCTAGTCGGGGATACGAGCAGTACTTC.

This sequence joins TRBV27 and TRBJ2-5; 12 bases map to TRBD2. The germline CDR1 and CDR2 sequences are MNHEY and SMNVEV (reference sequence). This CDR3 spans 14 amino acids. The trim removed 5 bases at V and 4 bases at J, leaving 2 bases unmatched. The CDR3 DNA follows: TGTGCCAGCAGTCTGACTAGCGGGGGAGAGACCCAGTACTTC. Translating it yields CASSLTSGGETQYF.

Note on this clone: One end of the junction is discordant with germline, which a read error may explain. This chain joins TRBV4-1 and TRBJ2-7; TRBD1 matches 10 bases. CDR1 is MGHRA, CDR2 YSYEKL, per germline. The CDR3 spans 13 residues. The CDR3 region has the DNA TGCGCCAGCAGCCAATACGGAGACAGGGGGCGTGAATTC. Translating it yields CASSQYGDRGREF.

The chain joins TRBV7-2 to TRBJ2-7, with 7 bases identical to TRBD1. The CDR3 contains 14 residues. The ends lost 6 bases at V and 2 bases at J; junction bases unmatched: 7. Germline V gene sequence: CDR1 SGHTA, CDR2 FQGNSA. CDR3 residues: CASSPTGLTYEQYF. The DNA of the CDR3 is TGTGCCAGCAGTCCGACAGGGTTAACCTACGAGCAGTACTTC.

The rearrangement uses TRBV6-6 and TRBJ2-7; D uncertain. The V gene lost 0 bases and the J gene lost 3 bases, with 6 bases spanning the gap. This CDR3 comprises 13 residues. The germline V gene has CDR1 MNHNY and CDR2 SVGAGI (reference sequence). The CDR3 DNA reads as TGTGCCAGCAGTTACTCGGTCGGCTACGAGCAGTACTTC. It specifies CASSYSVGYEQYF.

The chain links TRBV4-3 to TRBJ2-3, with 7 bases that match TRBD2. Germline V gene lookup returns CDR1 LGHNA and CDR2 YSLEER. V was pared by 2 bases and J by 0 bases, with 5 bases of the junction left unmatched. CDR3 length equals 16 residues. The CDR3 loop reads CASSQWAGESTDTQYF. In DNA form, the CDR3 reads TGCGCCAGCAGCCAATGGGCGGGGGAAAGCACAGATACGCAGTATTTT.

This chain connects TRBV5-1 to TRBJ1-5; 9 bases map to TRBD1. The CDR3 runs to 14 residues. From germline, CDR1 is SGHRS and CDR2 YFSETQ. With V trimmed by 3 bases and J by 6 bases, 4 bases remained unmatched. The CDR3 DNA reads TGCGCCAGCAGCTGGGGGACAGGGAGTCAGCCCCAGCATTTT. Its protein is CASSWGTGSQPQHF. The full variable domain, completed using reference TRBV5-1 and TRBJ1-5, is KAGVTQTPRYLIKTRGQQVTLSCSPISGHRSVSWYQQTPGQGLQFLFEYFSETQRNKGNFPGRFSGRQFSNSRSEMNVSTLELGDSALYLCASSWGTGSQPQHFGDGTRLSIL.

This chain links TRBV5-6 with TRBJ2-3, with D possibly TRBD2 on 6 matching bases. This CDR3 contains 15 residues. CDR1 is SGHDT and CDR2 is YYEEEE in the germline V gene. V shed 4 bases and J shed 3 bases, with 15 bases lying between them. This chain's CDR3 is CASSRGGAGTDTQYF. The CDR3 coding sequence is TGTGCCAGCAGCCGTGGAGGCGCGGGGACAGATACGCAGTATTTT.

This rearrangement joins TRBV30 to TRBJ1-2, with no clear D. Trimming pared 4 bases from V and 6 bases from J, leaving 9 bases between. The germline V gene has CDR1 GTSNPN and CDR2 SVGIG (reference sequence). This CDR3 has 11 residues. CDR3 in amino acids: CAWTSRDGYTF. The CDR3 DNA sequence: TGTGCCTGGACTTCCCGGGATGGCTACACCTTC.